Here is one T cell receptor (beta chain) with its context. Its specificity is not known. Other DNA sequences from this sample encode an identical CDR3 as well. This table comes from immunoSEQ multiplex PCR, and its TCRdb copy is limited to in-frame clones, with some not included. The table records some 76,000 clones, about 94% of them present only once. This specimen comes from a study of cytomegalovirus exposure and HLA in healthy donors. This CDR3 has 14 residues. In germline, CDR1 is LNHDA, CDR2 SQIVND (reference sequence). Trimming shortened V by 1 base and J by 1 base, and 7 bases separated the two germline ends. The donors were part of the validation cohort, which consisted of over a hundred subjects and was separate from the first cohort of 666 subjects. Points from the study as a whole: The study designated over 150 TCR beta chains cytomegalovirus-associated. Subsequent analysis revealed that first-cohort TCR clusters tended to co-occur in the 100 to 150 validation repertoires. Reportedly, cytomegalovirus status was diagnosed with high sensitivity and specificity.

The gene calls are TRBV19 and TRBJ1-1; a weak D match, TRBD1 (5 bases). Material for sequencing was PBMCs. The TCR was taken from a woman between 18 and 29 years old in good health and CMV-seronegative. In DNA form, the CDR3 reads TGTGCCAGTAGTATAGGTACAGGGAACACTGAAGCTTTCTTT. It translates to CASSIGTGNTEAFF. Supplemented by reference TRBV19 and TRBJ1-1, the full variable domain reads DGGITQSPKYLFRKEGQNVTLSCEQNLNHDAMYWYRQDPGQGLRLIYYSQIVNDFQKGDIAEGYSVSREKKESFPLTVTSAQKNPTAFYLCASSIGTGNTEAFFGQGTRLTVV.